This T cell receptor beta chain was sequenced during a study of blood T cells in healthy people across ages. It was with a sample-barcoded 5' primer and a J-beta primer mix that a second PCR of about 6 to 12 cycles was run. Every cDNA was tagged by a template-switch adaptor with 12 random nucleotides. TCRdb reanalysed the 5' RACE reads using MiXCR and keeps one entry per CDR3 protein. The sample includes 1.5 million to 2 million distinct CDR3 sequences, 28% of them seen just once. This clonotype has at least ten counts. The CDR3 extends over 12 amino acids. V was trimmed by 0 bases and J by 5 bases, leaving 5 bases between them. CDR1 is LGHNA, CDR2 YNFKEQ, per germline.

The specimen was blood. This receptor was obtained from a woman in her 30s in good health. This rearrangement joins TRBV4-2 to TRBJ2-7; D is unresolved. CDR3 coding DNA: TGTGCCAGCAGCCAAGAGAATCACGAGCAGTACTTC. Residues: CASSQENHEQYF.